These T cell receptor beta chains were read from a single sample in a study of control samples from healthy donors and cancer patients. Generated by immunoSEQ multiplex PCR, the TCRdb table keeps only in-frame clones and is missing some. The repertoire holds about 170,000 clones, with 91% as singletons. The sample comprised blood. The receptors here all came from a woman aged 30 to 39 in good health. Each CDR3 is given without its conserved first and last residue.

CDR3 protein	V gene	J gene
ASSPSRQNTGELF	TRBV18	TRBJ2-2
ASRSPSGSGADTQY	TRBV7-9	TRBJ2-3
ASSSGSGVNTEAF	TRBV5-1	TRBJ1-1
ASSLLNIQY	TRBV28	TRBJ2-4
ASSSRTSGRTGELF	TRBV7-2	TRBJ2-2
ASSKGQGGSEAF	TRBV7-9	TRBJ1-1
SVGRSSYNEQF	TRBV29-1	TRBJ2-1
AWSGTGTGEEKLF	TRBV30	TRBJ1-4
ASSEKPRH	TRBV10-1	TRBJ1-5
ASSLETGRGSYEQY	TRBV7-6	TRBJ2-7
ASSRSGYTEAF	TRBV18	TRBJ1-1
ASSYGAGYTYGYT	TRBV6-5	TRBJ1-2
ASSPRDRGRTDTQY	TRBV7-2	TRBJ2-3
ASSITSGDSYEQY	TRBV19	TRBJ2-7
ASSHDIYGYT	TRBV19	TRBJ1-2
ASRPDRGDGYT	TRBV19	TRBJ1-2
ASSRGTSGAYEQY	TRBV4-2	TRBJ2-7
ATSKDRANSPLH	TRBV6-4	TRBJ1-6
ASSLGQGDSSGNTIY	TRBV7-9	TRBJ1-3
ASSPPGLSGNTIY	TRBV3-1/TRBV3-2	TRBJ1-3
ASSLSLAGSNTGELF	TRBV27	TRBJ2-2
SVAPSGGNQPQH	TRBV29-1	TRBJ1-5
ASSIDGDTEAF	TRBV19	TRBJ1-1
AWRLAGPTGELF	TRBV30	TRBJ2-2
ASSVGPANYGYT	TRBV9	TRBJ1-2
ASSLRGDGNTIY	TRBV11-3	TRBJ1-3
ASSLSGTGFYEQY	TRBV18	TRBJ2-7
ASSYSPTGNEQF	TRBV6-2/TRBV6-3	TRBJ2-1
SVVWVGGNTIY	TRBV29-1	TRBJ1-3
ASSLNQGRNTEAF	TRBV7-8	TRBJ1-1
ASSKGLAGGRTGELF	TRBV6-1	TRBJ2-2
ASSSPGQSLYGYT	TRBV6-2/TRBV6-3	TRBJ1-2
ASSQNGAKNIQY	TRBV3-1/TRBV3-2	TRBJ2-4